This T cell receptor beta chain was sequenced for a study of a mutant IDH1 vaccine in newly diagnosed glioma listed by TCRdb under 2021. Study-level background: Eight vaccinations were administered to patients in weeks 1, 3, 5, 7, 11, 15, 19 and 23, corresponding to visits V03 through V10. In the chemotherapy-containing groups, vaccination started alongside temozolomide cycles, whereas in patients who had radiotherapy alone it started 4-6 weeks after radiotherapy. Of the roughly 33 treated patients, about 60% were male and around 40% were female, and the mean age was approximately 40 years. Before enrollment, patients had received standard therapy of radiotherapy alone, temozolomide alone, or radiochemotherapy with temozolomide; most received the combination. Peripheral blood was drawn at six visits: V03 (baseline), V05, V07, V10, V12 and V13. Longitudinal TCRB deep sequencing was done for 25 to 30 treated patients, wherever samples were available for exploratory analyses. Beyond this particular receptor, the publication reports: Immune responses induced by the vaccine were seen in around 94% of patients across multiple MHC alleles. Availability determined which PBMC samples were chosen for TCRB deep sequencing. Pseudoprogression seemed to be unrelated to changes in the top peripheral T cell clonotypes found by TCRB sequencing. It was noted by the authors that analyses of patient blood samples could not be reproduced owing to sample limitations.

The sample's time point label, decoded: week 5, during vaccination. Every vaccine dose consisted of 300 ug of a 20-mer mutant IDH1 peptide in Montanide, administered subcutaneously together with topical imiquimod. The donors had newly diagnosed IDH1-mutant astrocytomas of WHO grade 3 or 4 that showed loss of nuclear ATRX. The samples were drawn from NOA16, a multicentre, single-arm, open-label phase I trial in Germany that tested a mutant IDH1 peptide vaccine in humans for the first time. Genomic DNA for TCRB sequencing was extracted from EDTA blood using the DNeasy Blood and Tissue Kit. The library was produced with the immunoSEQ multiplex PCR assay. Following the manufacturer's protocol, the hsTCRB Kit was used to amplify rearranged TCR beta chain sequences. An Illumina MiSeq was used to sequence the TCRB libraries. Per the source publication's procedure: The proprietary platform of the kit vendor was used for demultiplexing, trimming and gene mapping. Drawn from immuneACCESS, this table holds only the in-frame rearrangements with V and J called that TCRdb kept. Clones are partly lost; checked studies trace under half to an unresolved V gene and leave the rest unexplained. Clone size and the V and J calls come from that table; the DNA yielded D and trimming. Here the sample has roughly 25,000 clones; roughly 77% occur a single time. Clones ranked in the top ten supply about a tenth of the sample.

Regarding this clone: There is no known antigen for this receptor. The sample holds no much larger clone one base away, and base qualities are not on file.

Counted from cysteine to phenylalanine, this CDR3 has 14 amino acids. Kept here is only the CDR3 DNA, which spans 42 bases and is read in frame from base 1. V has 6 bases trimmed and J has 10 bases trimmed; junction bases matching no gene number 9. The germline V gene supplies CDR1 MNHEY and CDR2 SVGAGI. This TCR was recovered from a man aged 35 to 55 with glioma. Recombination joined TRBV6-5 with TRBJ1-6, with 7 bases aligning to TRBD1. The source was PBMCs, collected from a glioma patient whose treatment included an IDH1 peptide vaccine. CDR3 reads: CASRVRQGGSPLHF. The DNA reads as follows: TGTGCCAGCAGAGTTCGACAGGGCGGATCACCCCTCCACTTT.